These 17 T cell receptor beta chains were all obtained from the same sample, sequenced in a study of precursors of human CD4 cytotoxic T cells. Bulk UMI-based sequencing covered sorted CD4+ central memory, effector memory, IL-7R-high and IL-7R-negative TEMRA subsets. TCRdb passed the reads through MiXCR, listing each CDR3 protein once. Here the sample spans about 400 distinct CDR3 sequences, around a fifth being singletons. The sequencing sample was made of memory CD4+ T cells from blood (PBMCs). Source of these receptors: a human donor in good health.

Within the sample, this clonotype is large (0.1 to 1%). The gene calls are TRBV9 and TRBJ2-1, with TRBD2 matching 8 bases. V lost 4 bases to trimming and J lost 4 bases; unmatched junction nucleotides: 4. The germline CDR1 and CDR2 sequences are SGDLS and YYNGEE. The CDR3 has 14 residues. CDR3 in DNA: TGTGCCAGCAGCCTCAGCGGGAGTTACAATGAGCAGTTCTTC. Encoded protein: CASSLSGSYNEQFF.

With respect to this clonotype: This may stem from a read error, because a much larger clone lies one nucleotide away. This chain links TRBV11-2 with TRBJ1-1, with D uncertain. Trimming took off 5 bases at V and 4 bases at J, with 23 bases between the two ends. The CDR3 totals 17 residues. The germline V gene encodes CDR1 SGHAT and CDR2 FQNNGV. CDR3 nucleotides: TGTGCCAGCAGCCCAACCACATACTCCCGCGCGAGCACTGAAGCTTTCTTT. Translating gives CASSPTTYSRASTEAFF.

By share of the sample, this clonotype is large. In DNA form, the CDR3 reads TGTGCCAGCAGCTTAGTTGGGGTCGAGCAGTTCTTC. Translating it yields CASSLVGVEQFF. The chain carries TRBV7-2 and TRBJ2-1; D is unclear. With 1 base removed from V and 10 bases from J, the gap between germline ends came to 8 bases. This CDR3 comprises 12 residues. From germline, CDR1 is SGHTA and CDR2 FQGNSA. The full variable domain, completed using reference TRBV7-2 and TRBJ2-1, is GAGVSQSPSNKVTEKGKDVELRCDPISGHTALYWYRQSLGQGLEFLIYFQGNSAPDKSGLPSDRFSAERTGGSVSTLTIQRTQQEDSAVYLCASSLVGVEQFFGPGTRLTVL.

This chain connects TRBV7-3 to TRBJ2-1; unclear D gene. Per the germline V gene, CDR1 is SGHTA and CDR2 is FQGTGA. V was shortened by 5 bases and J by 0 bases, with 23 bases between the two germline ends. This CDR3 has 19 residues. CDR3 region: CASSPVERQLLSSYNEQFF. CDR3 sequence (DNA): TGTGCCAGCAGCCCTGTGGAGCGACAATTACTTAGCTCCTACAATGAGCAGTTCTTC.

This chain joins TRBV29-1 and TRBJ2-1, with TRBD2 matching over 9 bases. Germline CDR1 is SQVTM and CDR2 is ANQGSEA. There are 13 residues in the CDR3. Germline trimming cut 4 bases from V and 4 bases from J; bases unmatched to any gene: 2. The CDR3 spells CSVGGRVYNEQFF. The CDR3, as DNA: TGCAGCGTTGGCGGGAGGGTTTACAATGAGCAGTTCTTC.

Within the sample, this clonotype is large. The chain uses TRBV6-2 or TRBV6-3 and TRBJ2-1; 12 bases agree with TRBD2. The germline gives CDR1 MNHEY, CDR2 SVGEGT. J gave up 15 bases and V 5 bases, and 14 bases lay outside the gene matches. This CDR3 is 15 amino acids long. CDR3: CASSGRTSGNMQWFF. CDR3 bases: TGTGCCAGCAGTGGTAGGACTAGCGGGAATATGCAATGGTTCTTC.

By share, this clonotype ranks as large. This rearrangement joins TRBV19 to TRBJ1-4; D might be TRBD1 (6 bases). V was shortened by 4 bases and J by 5 bases, with 11 bases between the two germline ends. The CDR3 covers 14 residues. The germline V gene has CDR1 LNHDA and CDR2 SQIVND (reference sequence). CDR3 nucleotides: TGTGCCAGTAGTACGGGGGCGTCGAATGAAAAACTGTTTTTT. This codes for CASSTGASNEKLFF.

Turning to this clonotype: This may arise from a read error, as a much more abundant clone is one base away. The chain recombines TRBV7-9 with TRBJ2-7; 7 bases are shared with TRBD1. In germline, CDR1 is SEHNR, CDR2 FQNEAQ (reference sequence). The CDR3 loop spans 12 amino acids. The CDR3 spells CASNLTGDEQYF. As DNA, the CDR3 is TGTGCCAGCAACTTAACAGGGGACGAGCAGTACTTC.

This clonotype qualifies as large (0.1 to 1%). This chain joins TRBV10-3 and TRBJ1-1; D is ambiguous. V lost 6 bases and J lost 1, with 3 bases in between. The length of the CDR3 is 11 residues. CDR1 and CDR2 from the germline V gene are ENHRY and SYGVKD. The CDR3, as DNA: TGTGCCATCAGACAGAACACTGAAGCTTTCTTT. It is translated as CAIRQNTEAFF.

The CDR3 reads CSAASGGSATDTQYF. DNA for the CDR3: TGCAGTGCTGCCTCGGGGGGCTCGGCCACAGATACGCAGTATTTT. The genes are TRBV20-1 and TRBJ2-3; a possible D gene is TRBD2 (7 bases). The CDR3 covers 15 residues. Trimming removed 5 bases from V and 2 bases from J, with 17 bases in between. The germline V gene encodes CDR1 DFQATT and CDR2 SNEGSKA (reference sequence).

This clonotype was recorded a few times. J is TRBJ2-7 and V is TRBV29-1; D is perhaps TRBD1 or TRBD2 (7 bases each). The germline V gene encodes CDR1 SQVTM and CDR2 ANQGSEA. This CDR3 spans 14 amino acids. V lost 1 base and J lost 4, with 14 bases in between. CDR3 protein: CSVEAAQGGYEQYF. CDR3 bases: TGCAGCGTTGAAGCCGCCCAGGGGGGGTACGAGCAGTACTTC.

Sample share makes this clonotype large. This chain's CDR3 is CASSQEARGIGGYTF. The CDR3 DNA sequence: TGCGCCAGCAGCCAAGAAGCCAGGGGGATAGGTGGCTACACCTTC. J is TRBJ1-2 and V is TRBV4-1, with 7 bases identical to TRBD1. The CDR3 consists of 15 residues. Germline V lookup: CDR1 MGHRA, CDR2 YSYEKL. The V and J ends lost 0 bases and 7 bases, in that order; junction bases with no gene match: 8.

By share, this clonotype ranks as large. The chain uses TRBV24-1 and TRBJ2-1; 14 bases fit TRBD2. CDR3 length equals 17 residues. Germline V lookup: CDR1 KGHDR, CDR2 SFDVKD. The V segment lost 4 bases and the J segment 6 bases; nucleotides outside the gene matches: 7. The CDR3 nucleotides are TGTGCCACCAGTGAGGGGGGACTAGCGGGAGTATCCAATGAGCAGTTCTTC. Its translation is CATSEGGLAGVSNEQFF.

Judged by abundance, this clonotype is large. J is TRBJ2-1 and V is TRBV29-1; D is tentatively TRBD1 or TRBD2 (7 bases each). The germline V gene has CDR1 SQVTM and CDR2 ANQGSEA. The CDR3 covers 11 residues. Trimming shortened V by 7 bases and J by 10 bases, and 14 bases separated the two germline ends. CDR3 sequence (DNA): TGCAGCGGGGGACAGCGGGAAGAGCAGTTCTTC. This translates into CSGGQREEQFF.

The rearrangement links TRBV12-3 or TRBV12-4 to TRBJ1-5, with D possibly being TRBD1 (5 bases). Deletions cut 3 bases from V and 7 bases from J, with 13 bases between. This CDR3 region has 14 residues. The CDR3 here is CASSLGRLKQPQHF. The CDR3 DNA is TGTGCCAGCAGTTTGGGACGGTTAAAGCAGCCCCAGCATTTT.

Judged by abundance, this clonotype is large. The chain has TRBV24-1 and TRBJ2-7; 11 bases fit TRBD2. Trimming cost V 4 bases and J 6 bases; bases outside gene matches: 7. Germline assignment: CDR1 KGHDR and CDR2 SFDVKD. This CDR3 has 15 amino acids. In DNA, the CDR3 is TGTGCCACCAGTGACATAACTAGCGGGAGCGGCGAGCAGTACTTC. Its protein is CATSDITSGSGEQYF.

In the case of this clonotype: A much larger clone is a single base away; this may be a read error. The rearrangement joins TRBV5-1 to TRBJ1-2, with D unresolved. From germline, CDR1 is SGHRS and CDR2 YFSETQ. This CDR3 region has 12 residues. This CDR3 reads CASSVDFYVYTF. DNA of the CDR3: TGCGCCAGCAGCGTCGACTTCTATGTCTACACCTTC.